This T cell receptor beta chain was found in a study of T cell repertoires in cytomegalovirus infection. Study as a whole: In public TCR beta signatures, there were indications of both CMV infection and matching HLA type.

CDR1 and CDR2 (germline): MNHNS, SASEGT. Trimming pared 6 bases from V and 6 bases from J, leaving 18 bases between. The CDR3 length is 14 residues. Ten or more counts support this clonotype. Its antigen is not known. TCRdb reanalysed the reads using MiXCR and keeps one entry per CDR3 protein. The table shows approximately 990,000 distinct CDR3 sequences, with around 31% occurring only once. The V call is TRBV6-1, the J call TRBJ2-7, with unresolved D. Sequenced material: cultured CD8+ T cells from PBMCs, taken from culture after CMV antigen stimulation. This sequence was found in a human donor in good health (CMV status not recorded). Some clones in this sample may be carry-over from other donors' samples. CDR3 loop: CASRAHNLDSEQYV. The CDR3 region has the DNA TGTGCCAGCAGGGCCCATAACCTAGATTCCGAGCAGTACGTC.